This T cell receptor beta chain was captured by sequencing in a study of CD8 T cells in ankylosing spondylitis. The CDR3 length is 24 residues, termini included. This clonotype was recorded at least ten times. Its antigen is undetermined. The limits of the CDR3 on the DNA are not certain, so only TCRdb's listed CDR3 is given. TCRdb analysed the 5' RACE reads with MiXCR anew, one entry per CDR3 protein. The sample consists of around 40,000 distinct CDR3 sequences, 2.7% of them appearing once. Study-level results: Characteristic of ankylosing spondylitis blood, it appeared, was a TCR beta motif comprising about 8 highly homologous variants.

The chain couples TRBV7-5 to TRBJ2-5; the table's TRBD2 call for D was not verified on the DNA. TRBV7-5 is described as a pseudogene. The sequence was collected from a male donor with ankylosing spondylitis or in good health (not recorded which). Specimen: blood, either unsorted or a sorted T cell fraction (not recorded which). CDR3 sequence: CISVPETPGLERRSRPGSQETQYF.